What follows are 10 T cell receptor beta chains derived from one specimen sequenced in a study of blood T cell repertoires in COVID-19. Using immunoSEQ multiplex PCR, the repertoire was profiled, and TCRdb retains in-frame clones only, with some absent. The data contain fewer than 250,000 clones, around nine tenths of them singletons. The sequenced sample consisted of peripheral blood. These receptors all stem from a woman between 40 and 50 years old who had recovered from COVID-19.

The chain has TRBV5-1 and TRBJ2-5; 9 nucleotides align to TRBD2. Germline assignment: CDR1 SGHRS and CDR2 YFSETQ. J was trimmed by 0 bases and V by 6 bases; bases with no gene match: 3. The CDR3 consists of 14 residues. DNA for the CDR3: TGCGCCAGCACCGTAGCGGGGGACCAAGAGACCCAGTACTTC. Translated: CASTVAGDQETQYF. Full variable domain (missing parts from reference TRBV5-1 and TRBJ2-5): KAGVTQTPRYLIKTRGQQVTLSCSPISGHRSVSWYQQTPGQGLQFLFEYFSETQRNKGNFPGRFSGRQFSNSRSEMNVSTLELGDSALYLCASTVAGDQETQYFGPGTRLLVL.

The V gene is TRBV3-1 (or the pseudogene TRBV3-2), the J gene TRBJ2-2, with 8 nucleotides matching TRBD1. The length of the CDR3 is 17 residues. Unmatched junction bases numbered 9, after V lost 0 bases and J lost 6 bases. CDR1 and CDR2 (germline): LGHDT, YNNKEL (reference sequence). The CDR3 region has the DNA TGTGCCAGCAGCCAAGATGGGGGGACAGGCCCCGCCGGGGAGCTGTTTTTT. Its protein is CASSQDGGTGPAGELFF.

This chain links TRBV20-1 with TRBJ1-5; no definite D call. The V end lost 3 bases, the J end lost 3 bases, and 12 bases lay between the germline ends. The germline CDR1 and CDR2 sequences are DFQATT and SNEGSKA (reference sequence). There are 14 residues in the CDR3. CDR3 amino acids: CSASQDGNNQPQHF. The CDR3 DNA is TGCAGTGCTAGTCAGGACGGGAACAATCAGCCCCAGCATTTT.

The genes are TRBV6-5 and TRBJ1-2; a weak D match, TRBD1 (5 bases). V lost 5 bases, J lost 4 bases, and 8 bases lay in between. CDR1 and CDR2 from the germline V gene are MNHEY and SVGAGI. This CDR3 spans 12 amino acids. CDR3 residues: CASSRGGYGYTF. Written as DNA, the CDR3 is TGTGCCAGCAGTCGGGGGGGCTATGGCTACACCTTC.

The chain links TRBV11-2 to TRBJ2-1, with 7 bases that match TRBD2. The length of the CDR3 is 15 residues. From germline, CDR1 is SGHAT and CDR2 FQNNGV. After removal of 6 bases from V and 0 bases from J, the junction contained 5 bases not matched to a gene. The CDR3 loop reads CASRKLASSYNEQFF. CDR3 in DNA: TGTGCCAGCAGGAAACTAGCGTCCTCCTACAATGAGCAGTTCTTC. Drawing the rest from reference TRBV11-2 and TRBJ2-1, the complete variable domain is EAGVAQSPRYKIIEKRQSVAFWCNPISGHATLYWYQQILGQGPKLLIQFQNNGVVDDSQLPKDRFSAERLKGVDSTLKIQPAKLEDSAVYLCASRKLASSYNEQFFGPGTRLTVL.

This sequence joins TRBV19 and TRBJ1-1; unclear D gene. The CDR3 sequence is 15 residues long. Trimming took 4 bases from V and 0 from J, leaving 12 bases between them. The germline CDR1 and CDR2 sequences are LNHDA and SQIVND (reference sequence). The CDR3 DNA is TGTGCCAGTAGTAGAGTCGGACTACTGAACACTGAAGCTTTCTTT. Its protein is CASSRVGLLNTEAFF. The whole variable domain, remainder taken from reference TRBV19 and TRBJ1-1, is DGGITQSPKYLFRKEGQNVTLSCEQNLNHDAMYWYRQDPGQGLRLIYYSQIVNDFQKGDIAEGYSVSREKKESFPLTVTSAQKNPTAFYLCASSRVGLLNTEAFFGQGTRLTVV.

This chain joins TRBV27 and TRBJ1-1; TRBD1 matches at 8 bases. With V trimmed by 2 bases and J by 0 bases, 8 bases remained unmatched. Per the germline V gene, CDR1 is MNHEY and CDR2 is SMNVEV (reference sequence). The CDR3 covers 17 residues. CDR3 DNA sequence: TGTGCCAGCAGTTTAGGAACAGGGGGTGTAATGAACACTGAAGCTTTCTTT. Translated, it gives CASSLGTGGVMNTEAFF.

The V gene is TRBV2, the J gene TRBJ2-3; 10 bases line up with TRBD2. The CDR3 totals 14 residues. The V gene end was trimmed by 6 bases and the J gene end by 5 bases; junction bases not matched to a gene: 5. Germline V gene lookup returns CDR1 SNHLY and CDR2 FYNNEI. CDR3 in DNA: TGTGCCAGCAGAGCTCGACTAGCGGGAGATACGCAGTATTTT. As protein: CASRARLAGDTQYF. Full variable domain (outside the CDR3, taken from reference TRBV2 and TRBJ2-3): EPEVTQTPSHQVTQMGQEVILRCVPISNHLYFYWYRQILGQKVEFLVSFYNNEISEKSEIFDDQFSVERPDGSNFTLKIRSTKLEDSAMYFCASRARLAGDTQYFGPGTRLTVL.

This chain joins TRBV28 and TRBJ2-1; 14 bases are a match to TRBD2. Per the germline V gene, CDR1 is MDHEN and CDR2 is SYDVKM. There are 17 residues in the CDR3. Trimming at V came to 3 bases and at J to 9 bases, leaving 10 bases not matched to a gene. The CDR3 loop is CASSFRTGTSGSSEQFF. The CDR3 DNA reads TGTGCCAGCAGTTTTCGCACCGGGACTAGCGGGAGTAGTGAGCAGTTCTTC.

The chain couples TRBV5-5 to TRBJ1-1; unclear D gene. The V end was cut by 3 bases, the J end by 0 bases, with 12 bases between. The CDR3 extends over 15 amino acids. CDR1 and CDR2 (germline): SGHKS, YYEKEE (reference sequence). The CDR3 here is CASSWMGSMNTEAFF. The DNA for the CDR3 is TGTGCCAGCAGCTGGATGGGCAGTATGAACACTGAAGCTTTCTTT.